This TCR beta chain was recorded in a study of blood T cells in healthy people across ages. V shed 2 bases, J shed 2 bases, and the junction held 7 bases outside the gene matches. This CDR3 contains 16 residues. Germline loops: CDR1 SEHNR, CDR2 FQNEAQ (reference sequence). Findings of the study overall: Across samples, TCR beta diversity tracked strongly with naive T cell percentage.

This clonotype was seen a handful of times. Its antigen remains unknown. PCR was performed a second time for about 7 to 11 cycles using a sample-barcoded 5' primer and a J-beta primer mix. TCRdb recomputed calls from the 5' RACE reads with MiXCR, one row per CDR3 protein. The data contain hundreds of thousands of distinct CDR3 sequences, roughly 50% of them singletons. The chain joins TRBV7-9 to TRBJ2-5, with TRBD2 identical over 8 bases. The sequenced sample was blood. The receptor comes from a man aged 35 to 55 in good health. The CDR3 sequence: CASSLIASGGQETQYF. CDR3 in DNA: TGTGCCAGCAGCTTAATCGCGAGCGGGGGACAAGAGACCCAGTACTTC.